These 18 T cell receptor beta chains were sequenced from one sample in a study of T-cell reconstitution after alpha-beta-depleted transplantation in children. Preparation of the TCRbeta library was carried out with unique molecular identifiers. MiXCR, run by TCRdb on the PCR reads, gives a single entry per CDR3 protein. The table has under 100,000 distinct CDR3 sequences, 15% to 18% seen once. Sequencing used PBMCs, mostly from graft donor cells, obtained 180 days after TCRalphabeta/CD19-depleted stem cell transplant. The receptors originated from a male patient aged 2-9 years who had a stem cell transplant for acute lymphoblastic leukemia, so the T cells may come from the graft donor.

On this clonotype itself: At one end the junction does not follow the germline gene, possibly because of a read error. The DNA for the CDR3 is TGTGCCGGCAGTTACTTAAGAGGGATAGGATACGAGCAGTACTTC. It codes for CAGSYLRGIGYEQYF. The rearrangement joins TRBV6-5 to TRBJ2-7; tentatively, D is TRBD2 (5 bases). Per germline, CDR1 MNHEY and CDR2 SVGAGI. This CDR3 region has 15 residues.

The rearrangement uses TRBV7-9 and TRBJ2-3, with 7 nucleotides matching TRBD1. Germline lookup yields CDR1 SEHNR and CDR2 FQNEAQ (reference sequence). Losses at the gene ends were 4 bases for V and 5 bases for J; bases not matched to a gene: 9. CDR3 length: 15 residues. CDR3 nucleotides: TGTGCCAGCAGCTCCGTTACAGGGGCGGGAGATACGCAGTATTTT. It specifies CASSSVTGAGDTQYF.

This clonotype was detected a few times. The chain is built from TRBV7-9 and TRBJ1-1; tentatively, D is TRBD1 (6 bases). The CDR3 loop spans 13 amino acids. Trimming cost V 1 base and J 4 bases, with 7 bases left between them. Germline loops: CDR1 SEHNR, CDR2 FQNEAQ (reference sequence). CDR3 DNA: TGTGCCAGCAGCTTAGACAGGGCCACTGAAGCTTTCTTT. Translation: CASSLDRATEAFF. Full variable domain (remainder filled in from reference TRBV7-9 and TRBJ1-1): DTGVSQNPRHKITKRGQNVTFRCDPISEHNRLYWYRQTLGQGPEFLTYFQNEAQLEKSRLLSDRFSAERPKGSFSTLEIQRTEQGDSAMYLCASSLDRATEAFFGQGTRLTVV.

This clonotype was seen at least ten times. This chain joins TRBV4-2 and TRBJ2-3; D not resolved. Germline V gene lookup returns CDR1 LGHNA and CDR2 YNFKEQ. The CDR3 totals 12 residues. The V end was cut by 0 bases, the J end by 7 bases, with 5 bases between. The CDR3, as DNA: TGTGCCAGCAGCCAAGACACGAATACGCAGTATTTT. It codes for CASSQDTNTQYF.

In its sample, this clonotype was seen a few times. The rearrangement uses TRBV5-1 and TRBJ2-5; D remains ambiguous. Germline loops: CDR1 SGHRS, CDR2 YFSETQ. Trimming pared 0 bases from V and 5 bases from J, leaving 8 bases between. This CDR3 has 13 residues. The DNA of the CDR3 is TGCGCCAGCAGCTTGGAAGGGTTGGAGACCCAGTACTTC. This sequence encodes CASSLEGLETQYF.

V gene TRBV4-2 combines with J gene TRBJ2-2; D may be TRBD1 (6 bases). The CDR3 consists of 18 residues. The germline gives CDR1 LGHNA, CDR2 YNFKEQ. Trimming left V 4 bases short and J 0 bases short, with 18 bases between. The CDR3 DNA sequence: TGTGCCAGCAGCCCTCAAATCAACAGGGAACCGAACACCGGGGAGCTGTTTTTT. Protein: CASSPQINREPNTGELFF.

The rearrangement joins TRBV20-1 to TRBJ1-5; 8 nucleotides agree with TRBD1. CDR3 size: 16 residues. V trimming: 0 bases; J trimming: 9 bases; junction bases outside the gene matches: 13. Looked up from germline, CDR1 is DFQATT and CDR2 is SNEGSKA (reference sequence). The CDR3 loop reads CSARDVGTGLGGPQHF. The DNA for the CDR3 is TGCAGTGCTAGAGATGTTGGGACAGGCTTAGGGGGGCCCCAGCATTTT.

In this sample, this clonotype turned up many times. This chain links TRBV5-1 with TRBJ1-1, with D unclear. V shed 0 bases and J shed 0 bases, with 15 bases lying between them. Germline values: CDR1 SGHRS, CDR2 YFSETQ. This CDR3 is built from 17 residues. Here the CDR3 DNA reads TGCGCCAGCAGCTTGGGAGAGCAGGCTCAGATGAACACTGAAGCTTTCTTT. As protein: CASSLGEQAQMNTEAFF.

This clonotype was recorded a few times. The chain combines TRBV11-2 with TRBJ2-7, with D maybe TRBD1 (5 bases). Trimming stripped 2 bases from V and 4 bases from J, with 18 bases between. The CDR3 length is 16 residues. From germline, CDR1 is SGHAT and CDR2 FQNNGV. The CDR3 DNA is TGTGCCAGCAGCTTAAGTCCCGGCAGGGTTCCTTACGAGCAGTACTTC. Protein: CASSLSPGRVPYEQYF.

This clonotype was picked up one time. V is TRBV27 and J is TRBJ2-3; 7 bases fit TRBD2. The CDR3 has 20 residues. From germline, CDR1 is MNHEY and CDR2 SMNVEV (reference sequence). After removal of 6 bases from V and 2 bases from J, the junction contained 23 bases not matched to a gene. The chain's CDR3 is CASSLLRGVFNGDYTDTQYF. CDR3 nucleotide sequence: TGTGCCAGCAGCCTTTTACGAGGGGTTTTCAACGGGGACTACACAGATACGCAGTATTTT.

This chain connects TRBV4-3 to TRBJ2-1; tentatively, D is TRBD2 (7 bases). The CDR3 totals 16 residues. The V gene's germline CDR1 is LGHNA and CDR2 YSLEER. The germline V and J ends were trimmed by 1 base and 7 bases, with 17 bases remaining between them. The CDR3 DNA is TGCGCCAGCAGCCAAGTAGGGGAGGGGGGAGGGAATGAGCAGTTCTTC. Protein: CASSQVGEGGGNEQFF.

This clonotype was seen at least ten times. The rearrangement uses TRBV7-9 and TRBJ2-5; D might be TRBD1 or TRBD2, each matching 6 bases. Germline V gene sequence: CDR1 SEHNR, CDR2 FQNEAQ (reference sequence). The CDR3 is 17 residues long. V lost 5 bases and J lost 1, with 20 bases in between. The CDR3: CASSPKDSLGSQETQYF. The CDR3 nucleotides are TGTGCCAGCAGCCCAAAGGACAGTCTCGGGAGCCAAGAGACCCAGTACTTC.

The chain is built from TRBV29-1 and TRBJ2-7; no clear D. The CDR3 spans 11 residues. CDR1 is SQVTM, CDR2 ANQGSEA, per germline. V dropped 6 bases and J dropped 2 bases, with 8 bases sitting between them. The CDR3 sequence is CSVLGPYEQYF. The DNA for the CDR3 is TGCAGCGTCCTTGGGCCCTACGAGCAGTACTTC.

This sequence joins TRBV12-3 or TRBV12-4 and TRBJ2-4; TRBD2 is a possible D gene (5 bases). The CDR3 runs 12 residues. Deletions cut 0 bases from V and 8 bases from J, with 5 bases between. CDR3 DNA sequence: TGTGCCAGCAGTTTAGCGGAGGACATTCAGTACTTC. This sequence encodes CASSLAEDIQYF.

This rearrangement joins TRBV5-1 to TRBJ2-1; 9 bases map to TRBD1. CDR3 length equals 14 residues. Germline V lookup: CDR1 SGHRS, CDR2 YFSETQ. The junction had 3 bases not matched to a gene; V was cut back by 3 bases and J by 5 bases. This CDR3 reads CASSSGQGHNEQFF. Written as DNA, the CDR3 is TGCGCCAGCAGCTCGGGACAGGGTCACAATGAGCAGTTCTTC.

The chain uses TRBV20-1 and TRBJ2-5, with TRBD1 as a possible D gene (5 bases). Germline values: CDR1 DFQATT, CDR2 SNEGSKA (reference sequence). The CDR3 covers 13 residues. With 5 bases removed from V and 5 bases from J, the gap between germline ends came to 15 bases. CDR3 region: CSAPRELRETQYF. CDR3 nucleotide sequence: TGCAGTGCTCCCAGGGAATTGCGGGAGACCCAGTACTTC.

A few counts support this clonotype. The chain has TRBV20-1 and TRBJ2-3; 10 bases match TRBD1. The CDR3 sequence is 20 residues long. Trimming removed 5 bases from V and 1 base from J; junction bases left unmatched: 21. Germline assignment: CDR1 DFQATT and CDR2 SNEGSKA (reference sequence). The CDR3 region has the DNA TGCAGTGCTGCCCGACCCATACCGGGACAGGGGATGAGTGGCACAGATACGCAGTATTTT. This gives the protein CSAARPIPGQGMSGTDTQYF.

To note about this clonotype: At one end, the junction sequence differs from germline, possibly due to a read error. This chain's CDR3 is CACSPAVNLFSGANVLTF. The CDR3 DNA is TGTGCCTGCAGCCCGGCGGTCAACCTATTCTCTGGGGCCAACGTCCTGACTTTC. This chain links TRBV3-1 with TRBJ2-6; D is unresolved. Germline CDR1 is LGHDT and CDR2 is YNNKEL (reference sequence). The CDR3 loop spans 18 amino acids.